The present TCR beta chain was sequenced within a study of blood T cells in healthy people across ages. Donors each provided around 10 milliliters of peripheral blood. Germline-derived CDR1 and CDR2 are LGHNA and YSLEER. J was trimmed by 6 bases and V by 0 bases; bases with no gene match: 13. The CDR3 is 19 residues long. The use of a sample-barcoded 5' primer and a J-beta primer mix characterized a second PCR of roughly 6 to 11 cycles. Every molecule of cDNA carried a tag from a template-switch adaptor with 12 random nucleotides. The yield of each sample was at least 3 million CDR3-containing paired-end reads. Using its own MiXCR run on the 5' RACE reads, TCRdb lists one record per CDR3 protein. The sample holds around 1,600,000 distinct CDR3 sequences, roughly two fifths seen once.

This chain joins TRBV4-3 and TRBJ2-1, with 11 nucleotides matching TRBD2. The material sequenced was blood. This clonotype was sampled from a woman aged 18-29 years in good health. DNA of the CDR3: TGCGCCAGCAGCCAAGATCGCACCAGCGGGACTAGCGGTTCCAATGAGCAGTTCTTC. Translating it yields CASSQDRTSGTSGSNEQFF.